Detailed here is one T cell receptor (beta chain). The data were obtained in a study of blood T cell repertoires in COVID-19. At the level of the study: Donors in the United States, Italy and Spain gave samples during acute or convalescent COVID-19. T cells, B-cell-depleted T cells, or PBMCs provided the cDNA or gDNA that served as material.

CDR1 SNHLY and CDR2 FYNNEI come from the germline V gene. The CDR3 totals 14 residues. Germline trimming cut 8 bases from V and 4 bases from J; bases unmatched to any gene: 8. Original methodology: Estimation of nucleated cell counts relied on the amplification of reference gene primers. This table comes from immunoSEQ multiplex PCR, and its TCRdb copy is limited to in-frame clones, with some not included. From that table come the V and J calls and clone size; the DNA was used to work out D and trimming. The sample includes about 230,000 clones, approximately 80% of them seen just once. The clonotype originates from a middle-aged man with acute or convalescent COVID-19. This chain connects TRBV2 to TRBJ1-1, with 9 bases lining up with TRBD1. The material sequenced was peripheral blood. The CDR3 loop is CASLRQGVVTEAFF. For the CDR3, the DNA is TGTGCCAGCCTTCGACAGGGGGTGGTCACTGAAGCTTTCTTT.